This T cell receptor beta chain is drawn from a study of regulatory T cells in long-lasting Graves disease. The sample holds a few counts of this clonotype. The CDR3 contains 12 residues. CDR1 and CDR2 (germline): KGHSH, LQKENI. Trimming removed 2 bases at V and 12 bases at J, with 14 bases between. The time point is: newly diagnosed GD, antithyroid drugs for less than 3 months. Isolated PBMC RNA provided the starting material for the TCR library. The authors built TCR beta libraries using iRepertoire HTBI primers and Arm-PCR of CDR3 regions. From the multiplex PCR reads, TCRdb called clonotypes with MiXCR, one entry per CDR3 protein. Found here are 500,000 or so distinct CDR3 sequences, 15% to 20% of them singletons; the top ten hold more than 9%. The same sample was also studied in work on T cells in Graves' hyperthyroidism and ophthalmopathy. That work contributes: Uncontrolled infections, other autoimmune diseases, pregnancy or lactation led to exclusion of patients.

This material consisted of peripheral blood mononuclear cells (PBMCs), taken at new diagnosis, from a patient treated with antithyroid drugs. The source of this sequence is a middle-aged man with Graves disease. The chain joins TRBV18 to TRBJ2-7; perhaps TRBD2 as D (6 bases). The DNA of the CDR3 is TGTGCCAGCTCACCAACGGGACTCAACATGTACTTC. Encoded protein: CASSPTGLNMYF.